Each of the 27 T cell receptor beta chains below was sequenced from the same sample in a study of vaccination and CD4 T cells after COVID-19. Their target antigens are unknown. Time point noted: late sampling 161 to 241 days after vaccination in three convalescent patients. Treatment defined: approximately 10-day PBMC culture with coronavirus spike peptide pools or control peptides (ViraFEST assay). Once obtained from cultured CD4+ T cells, the DNA was sequenced using the Oncomine TCR Beta short-read assay. TCRdb called the PCR reads again in MiXCR, with one record for every CDR3 protein. The top ten hold 3% to 4% of the sample, which has 25,000 or so distinct CDR3 sequences, roughly 38% seen once. Sample: CD4+ T cells from blood, cultured in vitro, taken about 7 months after SARS-CoV-2 vaccination. The receptor set was obtained from a human donor who had recovered from COVID-19.

The J gene is TRBJ2-3, the V gene TRBV6-2 or TRBV6-3, with 12 positions matching TRBD2. CDR1 MNHEY and CDR2 SVGEGT come from the germline V gene. J was trimmed by 2 bases and V by 5 bases; bases with no gene match: 5. This CDR3 has 16 amino acids. The CDR3 here is CASSQTSGRITDTQYF. The CDR3, as DNA: TGTGCCAGCAGTCAGACTAGCGGGAGAATCACAGATACGCAGTATTTT.

The J gene is TRBJ2-1, the V gene TRBV2, with 10 nucleotides matching TRBD2. V trimming: 8 bases; J trimming: 3 bases; junction bases outside the gene matches: 7. Germline CDR1 and CDR2: SNHLY and FYNNEI. This CDR3 has 15 residues. The CDR3 protein is CASLSGLAVYNEQFF. The DNA of the CDR3 is TGTGCCAGCCTCAGCGGACTAGCGGTCTACAATGAGCAGTTCTTC.

In this sample, this clonotype turned up a few times. The chain uses TRBV15 and TRBJ2-1, with D uncertain. Looked up from germline, CDR1 is LNHNV and CDR2 is YYDKDF (reference sequence). The V gene lost 0 bases and the J gene lost 1 base, with 7 bases spanning the gap. The CDR3 has 15 residues. This CDR3 reads CATSREDQSYNEQFF. For the CDR3, the DNA is TGTGCCACCAGCAGAGAGGACCAGTCCTACAATGAGCAGTTCTTC.

This sequence joins TRBV7-9 and TRBJ2-5; a weak D match, TRBD2 (6 bases). The CDR3 covers 12 residues. The germline V gene has CDR1 SEHNR and CDR2 FQNEAQ (reference sequence). With 8 bases removed from V and 5 bases from J, the gap between germline ends came to 12 bases. The CDR3, as DNA: TGTGCCAGCGTGGGGGGACTGGAGACCCAGTACTTC. Protein: CASVGGLETQYF. Filled out from reference TRBV7-9 and TRBJ2-5, the complete variable domain reads DTGVSQNPRHKITKRGQNVTFRCDPISEHNRLYWYRQTLGQGPEFLTYFQNEAQLEKSRLLSDRFSAERPKGSFSTLEIQRTEQGDSAMYLCASVGGLETQYFGPGTRLLVL.

This sequence joins TRBV24-1 and TRBJ2-5; possible D gene TRBD1, 6 bases. The CDR3 totals 15 residues. Trimming cost V 4 bases and J 4 bases, with 15 bases left between them. Germline assignment: CDR1 KGHDR and CDR2 SFDVKD. The CDR3 protein is CATSESKGGIETQYF. The CDR3 nucleotides are TGTGCCACCAGTGAATCGAAAGGGGGAATAGAGACCCAGTACTTC.

This clonotype appeared a few times. The J gene is TRBJ2-3, the V gene TRBV20-1; the match to TRBD1 covers 8 bases. Germline CDR1 and CDR2: DFQATT and SNEGSKA (reference sequence). After removal of 8 bases from V and 5 bases from J, the junction contained 6 bases not matched to a gene. This CDR3 spans 12 amino acids. In DNA, the CDR3 is TGCAGTCTAGGACAGGGTGAAGATACGCAGTATTTT. This encodes CSLGQGEDTQYF.

The J gene is TRBJ1-1, the V gene TRBV4-3; 7 positions match TRBD1. The CDR3 is 16 amino acids. CDR1 is LGHNA and CDR2 is YSLEER in the germline V gene. V was clipped by 1 base and J by 0 bases; unmatched bases: 5. DNA for the CDR3: TGCGCCAGCAGCCAAGCCCCCGGGACAGTGAACACTGAAGCTTTCTTT. It translates to CASSQAPGTVNTEAFF.

V is TRBV18 and J is TRBJ2-7; perhaps TRBD1 as D (5 bases). The V and J ends lost 3 bases and 3 bases respectively, with 12 bases between them. The V gene's germline CDR1 is KGHSH and CDR2 LQKENI. The CDR3 has 14 amino acids. CDR3 region: CASSPRVSLYEQYF. CDR3 DNA sequence: TGTGCCAGCTCACCCAGGGTTTCTCTCTACGAGCAGTACTTC.

The V and J genes are TRBV7-2 and TRBJ1-6, with 7 bases fitting TRBD1. V shed 7 bases, J shed 10 bases, and the junction held 13 bases outside the gene matches. This CDR3 is 15 amino acids long. Germline V gene lookup returns CDR1 SGHTA and CDR2 FQGNSA. CDR3 DNA: TGTGCCAGCACCCTAGGTTTCAGGGGGTGGTCACCCCTCCACTTT. Translating it yields CASTLGFRGWSPLHF.

V usage is TRBV5-4 and J usage is TRBJ2-5, with 8 bases that match TRBD2. J gave up 4 bases and V 0 bases, and 5 bases lay outside the gene matches. Germline assignment: CDR1 SGHNT and CDR2 YYREEE (reference sequence). The CDR3 loop spans 15 amino acids. The CDR3 sequence is CASSLGLAGGETQYF. DNA of the CDR3: TGTGCCAGCAGCTTGGGGTTGGCGGGGGGAGAGACCCAGTACTTC. The entire variable domain, with the rest obtained from reference TRBV5-4 and TRBJ2-5, is as follows: ETGVTQSPTHLIKTRGQQVTLRCSSQSGHNTVSWYQQALGQGPQFIFQYYREEENGRGNFPPRFSGLQFPNYSSELNVNALELDDSALYLCASSLGLAGGETQYFGPGTRLLVL.

The chain has TRBV6-5 and TRBJ2-2; TRBD1 is a possible D gene (6 bases). The CDR3 runs 14 residues. Deletions cut 2 bases from V and 5 bases from J, with 9 bases between. Germline CDR1 and CDR2: MNHEY and SVGAGI. The CDR3 loop is CASSYNRETGELFF. DNA of the CDR3: TGTGCCAGCAGTTACAACAGGGAAACCGGGGAGCTGTTTTTT.

The chain combines TRBV7-8 with TRBJ2-1; 8 nucleotides line up with TRBD2. V was clipped by 1 base and J by 2 bases; unmatched bases: 10. The length of the CDR3 is 18 residues. Germline loops: CDR1 SGHVS, CDR2 FQNEAQ. CDR3 coding DNA: TGTGCCAGCAGCTTAGATAGGCTAGCGGGCCACCCCTACAATGAGCAGTTCTTC. Translating gives CASSLDRLAGHPYNEQFF.

V is TRBV20-1 and J is TRBJ1-1; TRBD1 agrees at 8 bases. The ends lost 5 bases at V and 1 base at J; junction bases unmatched: 9. Germline values: CDR1 DFQATT, CDR2 SNEGSKA (reference sequence). This CDR3 spans 15 amino acids. The CDR3 bases are TGCAGTGCTCGTCCACCGACAGGGGAGAACACTGAAGCTTTCTTT. Translated, it gives CSARPPTGENTEAFF.

This clonotype was recorded a few times. V gene TRBV6-4 combines with J gene TRBJ2-1; D could derive from TRBD1 or TRBD2 (5 bases each). The germline V gene encodes CDR1 MRHNA and CDR2 SNTAGT. This CDR3 has 14 amino acids. The V end lost 0 bases, the J end lost 5 bases, and 8 bases lay between the germline ends. CDR3 loop: CASSDSGTHNEQFF. Written as DNA, the CDR3 is TGTGCCAGCAGTGACTCCGGGACGCACAATGAGCAGTTCTTC.

The chain recombines TRBV12-3 or TRBV12-4 with TRBJ2-7, with 11 bases lining up with TRBD2. The CDR3 length is 14 residues. V lost 6 bases, J lost 4 bases, and 5 bases stayed unmatched. CDR3 residues: CASRSSGRSYEQYF. In DNA form, the CDR3 reads TGTGCCAGCAGATCTAGCGGGAGGTCTTACGAGCAGTACTTC.

This clonotype showed up just a few times. The CDR3 sequence is CASSLRESSYNEQFF. In DNA form, the CDR3 reads TGTGCCAGCAGCTTGCGGGAGAGCTCCTACAATGAGCAGTTCTTC. The rearrangement links TRBV7-6 to TRBJ2-1; the match to TRBD2 covers 7 bases. This CDR3 is built from 15 residues. V shed 3 bases and J 0 bases; nucleotides not matched to a gene: 2. Germline lookup yields CDR1 SGHVS and CDR2 FNYEAQ.

The chain carries TRBV20-1 and TRBJ1-5, with D maybe TRBD1 (5 bases). Between the trimmed V and J ends, which lost 1 base and 0 bases, there was a span of 7 bases. This CDR3 region has 14 residues. From germline, CDR1 is DFQATT and CDR2 SNEGSKA (reference sequence). The CDR3 loop reads CSARGRVSNQPQHF. CDR3 coding DNA: TGCAGTGCTAGAGGCAGGGTTAGCAATCAGCCCCAGCATTTT.

V usage is TRBV4-2 and J usage is TRBJ2-3, with D tentatively TRBD1 (6 bases). The CDR3 length is 15 residues. Trimming pared 1 base from V and 7 bases from J, leaving 15 bases between. The germline V gene encodes CDR1 LGHNA and CDR2 YNFKEQ. The CDR3 loop is CASSQGGLGTNTQYF. CDR3 bases: TGTGCCAGCAGCCAAGGGGGTTTGGGGACAAATACGCAGTATTTT.

The chain carries TRBV10-3 and TRBJ1-5; 7 bases fit TRBD1. After removal of 10 bases from V and 1 base from J, the junction contained 10 bases not matched to a gene. The CDR3 loop spans 15 amino acids. Germline values: CDR1 ENHRY, CDR2 SYGVKD. In nucleotides, the CDR3 is TGTGCCAGCCAGGGGGGACTAGAGAGCAATCAGCCCCAGCATTTT. This translates into CASQGGLESNQPQHF.

The chain joins TRBV24-1 to TRBJ2-1; 10 nucleotides agree with TRBD2. The germline CDR1 and CDR2 sequences are KGHDR and SFDVKD. Trimming removed 3 bases from V and 3 bases from J; junction bases left unmatched: 4. There are 16 residues in the CDR3. The CDR3 here is CATSDQLAGNYNEQFF. The DNA for the CDR3 is TGTGCCACCAGTGATCAACTAGCGGGGAACTACAATGAGCAGTTCTTC.

CDR3 loop: CASSSGLDLMPEQYF. Here the CDR3 DNA reads TGTGCCAGCAGTTCGGGACTAGACCTTATGCCCGAGCAGTACTTC. The chain couples TRBV28 to TRBJ2-7; 8 nucleotides align to TRBD2. This CDR3 comprises 15 residues. With 4 bases clipped from V and 6 bases from J, the junction kept 11 bases outside the gene matches. The germline V gene has CDR1 MDHEN and CDR2 SYDVKM.

This chain links TRBV20-1 with TRBJ1-1, with no clear D. The CDR3 has 12 residues. Germline CDR1 is DFQATT and CDR2 is SNEGSKA (reference sequence). V was trimmed by 4 bases and J by 0 bases, leaving 6 bases between them. The CDR3 loop reads CSAKWVNTEAFF. The CDR3 region has the DNA TGCAGTGCTAAGTGGGTGAACACTGAAGCTTTCTTT.

V gene TRBV5-4 combines with J gene TRBJ2-5; weak D call: TRBD1 (5 bases). This CDR3 is 13 amino acids long. V was trimmed by 4 bases and J by 3 bases, leaving 10 bases between them. Germline lookup yields CDR1 SGHNT and CDR2 YYREEE (reference sequence). CDR3 nucleotides: TGTGCCAGCAGCGCAGTAGGGGAAGAGACCCAGTACTTC. It yields the protein CASSAVGEETQYF.

The chain uses TRBV27 and TRBJ2-7, with D possibly TRBD2 on 6 matching bases. The V end lost 5 bases, the J end lost 6 bases, and 23 bases lay between the germline ends. This CDR3 comprises 16 residues. Germline CDR1 and CDR2: MNHEY and SMNVEV (reference sequence). The CDR3 coding sequence is TGTGCCAGCAGTCCCCAAGTGGTGGAGGGCAAGGGCGAGCAGTACTTC. Its protein product is CASSPQVVEGKGEQYF.

This clonotype qualifies as medium-sized. The chain is built from TRBV15 and TRBJ2-7; D gene unclear. Germline CDR1 LNHNV, CDR2 YYDKDF (reference sequence). Trimming took off 0 bases at V and 4 bases at J, with 7 bases between the two ends. The CDR3 runs 13 residues. The CDR3 loop reads CATSRDYRYEQYF. The CDR3 bases are TGTGCCACCAGCAGAGATTATCGATACGAGCAGTACTTC.

The chain has TRBV6-5 and TRBJ2-5, with 10 bases aligning to TRBD2. This CDR3 comprises 21 residues. The germline gives CDR1 MNHEY, CDR2 SVGAGI. Trimming cost V 2 bases and J 5 bases; bases outside gene matches: 23. DNA of the CDR3: TGTGCCAGCAGTTACCTGGCTAGCGGGAGTAAGGGTTATGGAGGCAGGGAGACCCAGTACTTC. Its translation is CASSYLASGSKGYGGRETQYF.

This clonotype was seen just once. The rearrangement links TRBV19 to TRBJ2-2; weak D call: TRBD1 (6 bases). Germline V gives CDR1 LNHDA, CDR2 SQIVND (reference sequence). V was cut by 8 bases and J by 2 bases, with 12 bases left in between. The CDR3 runs 14 residues. In DNA form, the CDR3 reads TGTGCCAGTGGGGGCCAGGCAAACACCGGGGAGCTGTTTTTT. Translation gives CASGGQANTGELFF.